This TCR beta chain was recorded in a study of T-cell memory formation after mild COVID-19. Study conclusions and caveats: Cross-reactive memory appears to have joined, as suggested by some responding clones showing up in pre-infection memory.

The table lists this clonotype with many counts. No antigen is known for it. TCRdb re-called the 5' RACE reads through MiXCR, storing one row per CDR3 protein. The sample records 550,000 to 700,000 distinct CDR3 sequences, 15% to 20% being singletons. CDR3 size: 14 residues. V lost 0 bases and J lost 5, with 10 bases in between. The specimen sequenced was PBMCs or a T cell subset sorted from them (not recorded which). This TCR was sampled from an adult woman who had mild COVID-19 (a few samples of this study predate the infection). Cell type and time point are not known. The V call is TRBV12-3 or TRBV12-4, the J call TRBJ2-5, with a possible D match to TRBD2 (5 bases). CDR3 amino acids: CASSLARRGETQYF. Written as DNA, the CDR3 is TGTGCCAGCAGTTTAGCGCGGAGAGGGGAGACCCAGTACTTC.